These 24 T cell receptor beta chains were sequenced from one sample in a study of beta chain features in type 1 diabetes. Of the isolated RNA, all was reverse transcribed, and so the sequenced material was expressed TCRB transcripts. Sequenced by immunoSEQ multiplex PCR; TCRdb stores in-frame clones only, minus some. The table lists 250,000 to 300,000 clones, 8% of them singletons. The sequenced sample was central memory CD4+ T cells from blood. The receptors derive from a woman younger than 35 in good health.

The chain recombines TRBV10-3 with TRBJ2-3; possibly TRBD2 for D (6 bases). Deletions cut 9 bases from V and 1 base from J, with 11 bases between. From germline, CDR1 is ENHRY and CDR2 SYGVKD. This CDR3 is built from 13 residues. The CDR3 sequence: CAIEGGGTDTQYF. The CDR3 region has the DNA TGTGCCATTGAGGGAGGAGGCACAGATACGCAGTATTTT.

The V and J genes are TRBV7-2 and TRBJ2-1, with D possibly TRBD2 on 6 matching bases. The germline V and J ends were trimmed by 4 bases and 3 bases, with 13 bases remaining between them. The CDR3 consists of 15 residues. Germline V CDR1 and CDR2: SGHTA, FQGNSA. Written as DNA, the CDR3 is TGTGCCAGCAGCTCTACTTACGGGAGCTACAATGAGCAGTTCTTC. Its translation: CASSSTYGSYNEQFF.

This clone was counted only a few times. This chain joins TRBV7-9 and TRBJ1-2; D gene uncertain. Between the trimmed V and J ends, which lost 1 base and 4 bases, there was a span of 10 bases. The length of the CDR3 is 14 residues. From germline, CDR1 is SEHNR and CDR2 FQNEAQ (reference sequence). This CDR3 reads CASSLGRGIYGYTF. The CDR3 nucleotides are TGTGCCAGCAGCTTAGGTAGAGGTATCTATGGCTACACCTTC.

This clone appeared a few times. The chain employs TRBV7-2 and TRBJ2-3; perhaps TRBD2 as D (5 bases). Trimming took 5 bases from V and 7 from J, leaving 13 bases between them. The germline CDR1 and CDR2 sequences are SGHTA and FQGNSA. The CDR3 totals 13 residues. CDR3 in DNA: TGTGCCAGCAGCCCCGGCACGGGGTATACGCAGTATTTT. Its translation: CASSPGTGYTQYF.

The CDR3 sequence is CASSVVGLTSPGGGDNEQFF. CDR3 nucleotide sequence: TGTGCCAGCAGCGTAGTGGGTTTGACTAGCCCGGGAGGCGGGGACAATGAGCAGTTCTTC. The chain joins TRBV9 to TRBJ2-1, with 7 bases fitting TRBD2. The junction had 20 bases not matched to a gene; V was cut back by 0 bases and J by 5 bases. Germline CDR1 reads SGDLS; CDR2 reads YYNGEE. The CDR3 spans 20 residues.

This clone was detected once. The rearrangement uses TRBV27 and TRBJ2-5; D is undetermined. Trimming stripped 0 bases from V and 5 bases from J, with 4 bases between. Germline values: CDR1 MNHEY, CDR2 SMNVEV (reference sequence). CDR3 length: 12 residues. The CDR3 reads CASSLSRETQYF. Written as DNA, the CDR3 is TGTGCCAGCAGTTTATCGAGGGAGACCCAGTACTTC.

In this sample, this clone turned up a few times. The CDR3 spells CASSWDREGYTF. The CDR3 coding sequence is TGTGCCAGCAGCTGGGACAGGGAGGGCTACACCTTC. This chain joins TRBV5-4 and TRBJ1-2, with 9 positions matching TRBD1. The CDR3 is made up of 12 amino acids. The V segment lost 3 bases and the J segment 8 bases; nucleotides outside the gene matches: 2. The germline V gene encodes CDR1 SGHNT and CDR2 YYREEE (reference sequence).

In DNA form, the CDR3 reads TGTGCCAGCAGTAGGTCAGGGGATCAGCCCCAGCATTTT. Translated: CASSRSGDQPQHF. The rearrangement joins TRBV4-2 to TRBJ1-5, with D perhaps matching TRBD1 (6 bases). In germline, CDR1 is LGHNA, CDR2 YNFKEQ. The V and J ends lost 6 bases and 5 bases respectively, with 11 bases between them. The CDR3 is 13 residues long.

This sequence joins TRBV5-1 and TRBJ2-2, with 7 positions matching TRBD2. V shed 0 bases, J shed 6 bases, and the junction held 5 bases outside the gene matches. The CDR3 has 15 amino acids. Germline V gene data show CDR1 as SGHRS and CDR2 as YFSETQ. Here the CDR3 reads CASSLVSLASGELFF. CDR3 sequence (DNA): TGCGCCAGCAGCTTGGTGTCACTAGCGTCCGGGGAGCTGTTTTTT.

This clone appeared a few times. The chain carries TRBV7-3 and TRBJ1-1; D remains ambiguous. The CDR3 consists of 14 residues. V was cut by 2 bases and J by 1 base, with 8 bases left in between. Looked up from germline, CDR1 is SGHTA and CDR2 is FQGTGA. CDR3: CASSLASANTEAFF. Here the CDR3 DNA reads TGTGCCAGCAGCTTAGCATCAGCGAACACTGAAGCTTTCTTT.

This clone was observed at least ten times. The chain is built from TRBV30 and TRBJ2-1, with 10 bases that match TRBD2. V trimming: 4 bases; J trimming: 5 bases; junction bases outside the gene matches: 5. The germline CDR1 and CDR2 sequences are GTSNPN and SVGIG (reference sequence). The CDR3 runs 14 residues. The DNA for the CDR3 is TGTGCCTGGACAAGCGGGAGGGCTCACAATGAGCAGTTCTTC. Amino acids: CAWTSGRAHNEQFF.

This rearrangement joins TRBV29-1 to TRBJ2-7; tentatively, D is TRBD1 (6 bases). Trimming removed 4 bases from V and 2 bases from J, with 9 bases in between. This CDR3 is 12 amino acids long. Germline values: CDR1 SQVTM, CDR2 ANQGSEA. The CDR3: CSVGDTTYEQYF. The CDR3 DNA is TGCAGCGTTGGGGACACCACCTACGAGCAGTACTTC.

This sequence joins TRBV9 and TRBJ2-1; D possibly matches TRBD1 or TRBD2 (5 bases each). The length of the CDR3 is 16 residues. In germline, CDR1 is SGDLS, CDR2 YYNGEE. Trimming cost V 5 bases and J 0 bases, with 15 bases left between them. CDR3 DNA: TGTGCCAGCAGTTTTGAGGGGCTTCGCTCCTACAATGAGCAGTTCTTC. Amino acids: CASSFEGLRSYNEQFF.

This clone was seen a few times. The CDR3 spells CASTQTGDYGYTF. The CDR3 DNA reads as TGTGCCAGCACCCAAACAGGGGACTATGGCTACACCTTC. The chain joins TRBV6-5 to TRBJ1-2, with 7 nucleotides matching TRBD1. V shed 7 bases and J 3 bases; nucleotides not matched to a gene: 5. Germline V gene lookup returns CDR1 MNHEY and CDR2 SVGAGI. The CDR3 is made up of 13 amino acids.

Here the CDR3 reads CASSPRLARQETQYF. For the CDR3, the DNA is TGTGCCAGCAGCCCCAGACTAGCGAGACAAGAGACCCAGTACTTC. The V and J genes are TRBV27 and TRBJ2-5; TRBD2 matches 8 bases. Per germline, CDR1 MNHEY and CDR2 SMNVEV (reference sequence). J was trimmed by 2 bases and V by 6 bases; bases with no gene match: 8. The CDR3 is made up of 15 amino acids.

CDR3 nucleotide sequence: TGTGCCAGCAGCCAAGGGGTCCAGGGTGGGTACCAAGAGACCCAGTACTTC. It encodes CASSQGVQGGYQETQYF. The chain carries TRBV4-2 and TRBJ2-5, with D perhaps TRBD1 (5 bases). The V end was cut by 1 base, the J end by 0 bases, with 15 bases between. CDR3 size: 17 residues. Germline CDR1 LGHNA, CDR2 YNFKEQ.

This clone has more than one count but fewer than ten. The V call is TRBV7-9, the J call TRBJ1-5; 7 positions agree with TRBD1. Trimming at V came to 5 bases and at J to 2 bases, leaving 9 bases not matched to a gene. This CDR3 has 16 residues. Looked up from germline, CDR1 is SEHNR and CDR2 is FQNEAQ (reference sequence). CDR3 in DNA: TGTGCCAGCAGCCGCCATACAGGGGATGGCAATCAGCCCCAGCATTTT. It yields the protein CASSRHTGDGNQPQHF.

This clone was detected only a few times. The chain couples TRBV5-1 to TRBJ2-3, with unresolved D. The germline gives CDR1 SGHRS, CDR2 YFSETQ. The germline V and J ends were trimmed by 1 base and 7 bases, with 13 bases remaining between them. The CDR3 is made up of 14 amino acids. Here the CDR3 reads CASSLMLDANTQYF. The CDR3 nucleotides read TGCGCCAGCAGCTTGATGCTCGACGCAAATACGCAGTATTTT.

V usage is TRBV7-2 and J usage is TRBJ2-1, with 7 bases identical to TRBD2. Trimming cost V 5 bases and J 4 bases; bases outside gene matches: 8. Germline CDR1 is SGHTA and CDR2 is FQGNSA. The CDR3 consists of 15 residues. CDR3 region: CASSPASGKYNEQFF. For the CDR3, the DNA is TGTGCCAGCAGCCCCGCTAGCGGAAAGTACAATGAGCAGTTCTTC.

Only a few counts were recorded for this clone. The V gene is TRBV7-6, the J gene TRBJ1-6, with TRBD1 as a possible D gene (5 bases). The germline gives CDR1 SGHVS, CDR2 FNYEAQ. This CDR3 region has 16 residues. V lost 5 bases and J 7 bases, leaving 18 bases between the germline ends. CDR3 nucleotides: TGTGCCAGCAGCCCGAGGGGCAGGGAGCTCAATTCACCCCTCCACTTT. It codes for CASSPRGRELNSPLHF. The variable domain in full, completed from reference TRBV7-6 and TRBJ1-6, reads GAGVSQSPRYKVTKRGQDVALRCDPISGHVSLYWYRQALGQGPEFLTYFNYEAQQDKSGLPNDRFSAERPEGSISTLTIQRTEQRDSAMYRCASSPRGRELNSPLHFGNGTRLTVT.

The rearrangement links TRBV27 to TRBJ1-2; D is perhaps TRBD1 (5 bases). CDR1 and CDR2 from the germline V gene are MNHEY and SMNVEV (reference sequence). With 6 bases removed from V and 0 bases from J, the gap between germline ends came to 11 bases. CDR3 length equals 14 residues. The CDR3 reads CASRATVANYGYTF. The CDR3 DNA follows: TGTGCCAGCAGGGCGACAGTAGCTAACTATGGCTACACCTTC.

This chain connects TRBV6-6 to TRBJ2-7, with a possible D match to TRBD2 (7 bases). Trimming removed 4 bases at V and 6 bases at J, with 13 bases between. Germline V gene sequence: CDR1 MNHNY, CDR2 SVGAGI (reference sequence). The CDR3 consists of 13 residues. The CDR3 here is CASSSLGGGEQYV. CDR3 DNA sequence: TGTGCCAGCAGTTCCCTAGGGGGGGGCGAGCAGTACGTC.

The table lists this clone with a few counts. Other DNA sequences of this sample code for an identical CDR3. The chain has TRBV28 and TRBJ1-6; D remains unclear. Trimming shortened V by 5 bases and J by 9 bases, and 14 bases separated the two germline ends. Germline V gene data show CDR1 as MDHEN and CDR2 as SYDVKM. CDR3 length equals 14 residues. The CDR3 spells CASSLPRIGSPLHF. The DNA of the CDR3 is TGTGCCAGCAGTCTCCCTCGTATCGGTTCACCCCTCCACTTT.

The chain combines TRBV25-1 with TRBJ2-7; no clear D gene. CDR1 is MGHDK and CDR2 is SYGVNS in the germline V gene. The CDR3 runs 14 residues. Trimming cost V 5 bases and J 3 bases, with 14 bases left between them. This chain's CDR3 is CASSRNLLDYEQYF. In DNA, the CDR3 is TGTGCCAGCAGTCGTAACCTCCTTGACTACGAGCAGTACTTC.